In this sample, the clone carrying this TCR beta chain turned up once. These data belong to a study of blood T cell repertoires in COVID-19. Study overall: The United States, Italy and Spain were the sources of the acute and convalescent COVID-19 samples.

Losses at the gene ends were 9 bases for V and 4 bases for J; bases not matched to a gene: 8. This CDR3 has 13 amino acids. The germline CDR1 and CDR2 sequences are MGHDK and SYGVNS. Original analysis: Amplification of reference gene primers was used by the study to estimate nucleated cell counts. The protocol was immunoSEQ multiplex PCR, while the TCRdb copy is restricted to in-frame clones and leaves out a portion. V, J and clone size are those of that table, while D and trimming were read from the DNA. The table has 160,000 or so clones, roughly 93% seen once; the top ten hold approximately 2%. The clonotype was recovered from a woman aged 55-69 years with COVID-19, enrolled during active disease. This rearrangement joins TRBV25-1 to TRBJ1-1; 7 bases align to TRBD1. The sample was peripheral blood. CDR3 residues: CASSKTGITEAFF. The CDR3, as DNA: TGTGCCAGTAGTAAGACAGGGATCACTGAAGCTTTCTTT.